Below, 13 T cell receptor beta chains from the same sample are listed, as sequenced in a study of cytomegalovirus exposure and HLA in healthy donors. With 60 Vbeta and 13 Jbeta primers, the PCR was carried out. The protocol was immunoSEQ multiplex PCR, while the TCRdb copy is restricted to in-frame clones and leaves out a portion. The sample holds tens of thousands of clones. The sample comprised PBMCs. The receptors come from a woman aged 50 to 60 in good health and CMV-seropositive.

The gene calls are TRBV7-2 and TRBJ1-5; possible D gene TRBD1, 5 bases. This CDR3 is 15 amino acids long. Trimming took 1 base from V and 4 from J, leaving 11 bases between them. The germline V gene has CDR1 SGHTA and CDR2 FQGNSA. The CDR3: CASSLELGGNQPQHF. The CDR3 region has the DNA TGTGCCAGCAGCTTAGAGTTGGGGGGGAATCAGCCCCAGCATTTT.

The chain recombines TRBV6-9 with TRBJ1-4; unclear D gene. The germline V gene encodes CDR1 MNHGY and CDR2 SVAAGI. The CDR3 length is 10 residues. V lost 8 bases to trimming and J lost 10 bases, with 8 bases between them. The CDR3 DNA reads TGTGCCAGCGTGGCGGGAAAACTGTTTTTT. Its translation: CASVAGKLFF.

The gene calls are TRBV11-2 and TRBJ1-2, with D unclear. Trimming removed 7 bases from V and 0 bases from J, with 12 bases in between. This CDR3 spans 14 amino acids. CDR1 and CDR2 (germline): SGHAT, FQNNGV. CDR3 protein: CASTRTGTNYGYTF. The CDR3, as DNA: TGTGCCAGCACCAGGACGGGGACTAACTATGGCTACACCTTC.

The chain is built from TRBV2 and TRBJ2-7, with D maybe TRBD2 (5 bases). V was pared by 8 bases and J by 2 bases, with 13 bases between. This CDR3 is built from 13 residues. The germline V gene encodes CDR1 SNHLY and CDR2 FYNNEI. The chain's CDR3 is CASASEGTYEQYF. CDR3 coding DNA: TGTGCCAGCGCGTCAGAGGGTACCTACGAGCAGTACTTC. Together with reference TRBV2 and TRBJ2-7, the CDR3 gives the full variable domain: EPEVTQTPSHQVTQMGQEVILRCVPISNHLYFYWYRQILGQKVEFLVSFYNNEISEKSEIFDDQFSVERPDGSNFTLKIRSTKLEDSAMYFCASASEGTYEQYFGPGTRLTVT.

The chain links TRBV6-5 to TRBJ2-7; the D gene is possibly TRBD1 (5 bases). Germline V gene sequence: CDR1 MNHEY, CDR2 SVGAGI. The CDR3 has 13 residues. V was pared by 5 bases and J by 3 bases, with 11 bases between. CDR3 bases: TGTGCCAGCAGTCGTACCCAGGGCTACGAGCAGTACTTC. Its protein product is CASSRTQGYEQYF.

The genes are TRBV19 and TRBJ1-3; 7 bases are a match to TRBD1. This CDR3 is built from 16 residues. Trimming took 5 bases from V and 0 from J; bases not matched to a gene: 7. Germline CDR1 is LNHDA and CDR2 is SQIVND (reference sequence). The CDR3 loop reads CASSLLDRSSGNTIYF. The CDR3 region has the DNA TGTGCCAGTAGTCTTTTGGACAGGAGCTCTGGAAACACCATATATTTT.

The rearrangement links TRBV27 to TRBJ1-2; tentative D call: TRBD1 (6 bases). CDR1 is MNHEY and CDR2 is SMNVEV in the germline V gene (reference sequence). This CDR3 has 13 amino acids. V lost 6 bases, J lost 4 bases, and 12 bases lay in between. The CDR3 reads CASRPTGFYGYTF. In nucleotides, the CDR3 is TGTGCCAGCAGGCCGACAGGCTTCTATGGCTACACCTTC.

The chain couples TRBV11-2 to TRBJ2-5; no definite D call. The DNA end is more similar to TRBJ2-7, so the J call may be wrong. The CDR3 loop spans 12 amino acids. Germline loops: CDR1 SGHAT, CDR2 FQNNGV. The CDR3 bases are TGTGCCAGCAGCGAGGCATACTACGAGCAGTACTTC. Translating it yields CASSEAYYEQYF.

V usage is TRBV4-3 and J usage is TRBJ2-4; D perhaps matches TRBD2 (5 bases). Germline V lookup: CDR1 LGHNA, CDR2 YSLEER. The length of the CDR3 is 17 residues. Trimming removed 0 bases at V and 1 base at J, with 13 bases between. The CDR3 spells CASSQDVGTGAKNIQYF. CDR3 nucleotide sequence: TGCGCCAGCAGCCAAGACGTGGGTACGGGGGCCAAAAACATTCAGTACTTC.

This chain links TRBV6-1 with TRBJ1-5; D is perhaps TRBD1 (6 bases). CDR3 size: 15 residues. Germline values: CDR1 MNHNS, CDR2 SASEGT. Trimming pared 1 base from V and 7 bases from J, leaving 14 bases between. CDR3 residues: CASSEVQGIRQPQHF. As DNA, the CDR3 is TGTGCCAGCAGTGAAGTCCAGGGGATACGGCAGCCCCAGCATTTT.

CDR3 protein: CASRTWTVTTNEKLFF. The CDR3, as DNA: TGTGCCAGCCGTACTTGGACAGTTACAACTAATGAAAAACTGTTTTTT. The J gene is TRBJ1-4, the V gene TRBV2; D is perhaps TRBD1 (6 bases). The length of the CDR3 is 16 residues. Germline-derived CDR1 and CDR2 are SNHLY and FYNNEI. V lost 8 bases and J 0 bases, leaving 16 bases between the germline ends.

The CDR3 loop is CASAPPRAKNTEAFF. The CDR3 region has the DNA TGTGCTAGTGCCCCCCCCAGGGCGAAGAACACTGAAGCTTTCTTT. The rearrangement links TRBV12-5 to TRBJ1-1, with D perhaps TRBD1 (5 bases). Germline CDR1 is LGHNT and CDR2 is FRNRAP. V was pared by 7 bases and J by 1 base, with 16 bases between. The CDR3 contains 15 residues. Drawing the rest from reference TRBV12-5 and TRBJ1-1, the complete variable domain is DARVTQTPRHKVTEMGQEVTMRCQPILGHNTVFWYRQTMMQGLELLAYFRNRAPLDDSGMPKDRFSAEMPDATLATLKIQPSEPRDSAVYFCASAPPRAKNTEAFFGQGTRLTVV.

The rearrangement joins TRBV10-1 to TRBJ2-2; 10 nucleotides align to TRBD2. Germline trimming cut 4 bases from V and 7 bases from J; bases unmatched to any gene: 9. Germline assignment: CDR1 WNHNN and CDR2 SYGVQD (reference sequence). The length of the CDR3 is 16 residues. CDR3 nucleotide sequence: TGCGCCAGCAGTGCGGCACTAGCGGGACGGGACGGGGAGCTGTTTTTT. Its protein is CASSAALAGRDGELFF.